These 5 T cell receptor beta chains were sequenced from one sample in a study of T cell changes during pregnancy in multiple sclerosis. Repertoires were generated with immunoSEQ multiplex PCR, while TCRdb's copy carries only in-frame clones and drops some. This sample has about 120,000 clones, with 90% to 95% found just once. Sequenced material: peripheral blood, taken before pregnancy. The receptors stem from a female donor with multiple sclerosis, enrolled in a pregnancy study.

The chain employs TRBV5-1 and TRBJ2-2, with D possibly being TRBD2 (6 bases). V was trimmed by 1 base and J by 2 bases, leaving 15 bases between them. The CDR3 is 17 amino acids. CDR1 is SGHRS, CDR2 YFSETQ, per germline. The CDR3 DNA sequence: TGCGCCAGCAGCTTGTCCGGGGGAAGGGCAAACACCGGGGAGCTGTTTTTT. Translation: CASSLSGGRANTGELFF.

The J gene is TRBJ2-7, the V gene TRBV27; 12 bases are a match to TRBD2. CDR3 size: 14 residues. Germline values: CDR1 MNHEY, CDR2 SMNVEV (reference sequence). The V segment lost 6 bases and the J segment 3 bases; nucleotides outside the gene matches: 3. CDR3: CASRLAGGLYEQYF. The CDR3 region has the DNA TGTGCCAGCAGACTAGCGGGGGGCCTCTACGAGCAGTACTTC.

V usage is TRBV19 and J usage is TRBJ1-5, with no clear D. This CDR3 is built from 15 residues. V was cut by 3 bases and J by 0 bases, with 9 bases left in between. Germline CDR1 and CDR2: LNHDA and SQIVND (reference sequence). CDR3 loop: CASSISQFSNQPQHF. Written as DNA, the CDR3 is TGTGCCAGTAGTATTAGCCAGTTTAGCAATCAGCCCCAGCATTTT.

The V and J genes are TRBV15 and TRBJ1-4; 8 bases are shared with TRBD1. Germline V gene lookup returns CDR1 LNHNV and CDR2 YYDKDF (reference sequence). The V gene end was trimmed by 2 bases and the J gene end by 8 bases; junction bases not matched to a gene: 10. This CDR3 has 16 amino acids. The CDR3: CATSRPLQGALEKLFF. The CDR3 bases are TGTGCCACCAGCAGACCACTCCAGGGGGCTCTGGAAAAACTGTTTTTT.

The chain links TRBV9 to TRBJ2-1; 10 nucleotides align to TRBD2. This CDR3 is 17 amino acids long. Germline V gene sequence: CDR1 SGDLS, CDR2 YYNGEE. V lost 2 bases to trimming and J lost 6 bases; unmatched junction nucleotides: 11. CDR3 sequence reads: CASSVAILAGAFNEQFF. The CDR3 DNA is TGTGCCAGCAGCGTCGCAATTCTAGCGGGAGCCTTCAATGAGCAGTTCTTC.